This paragraph reports one T cell receptor (beta chain). Antigen: not known. These data originate in a study of CD8 T cells in ankylosing spondylitis. In making TCR beta libraries, quantitative 5'-RACE with molecular barcodes was used. MiXCR, run by TCRdb on the 5' RACE reads, gives a single entry per CDR3 protein. The sample has about 540,000 distinct CDR3 sequences; about 13% are singletons. Study-wide points: Disease-linked clones bore a CD8+ phenotype and were relatively rare in peripheral blood. Ankylosing spondylitis blood seemed to carry a telltale TCR beta motif made of roughly eight highly homologous variants. Matched synovial fluid from ankylosing spondylitis patients was reported to be enriched for disease-linked clones.

CDR1 and CDR2 (germline): DFQATT, SNEGSKA (reference sequence). This CDR3 has 15 residues. Trimming left V 0 bases short and J 3 bases short, with 12 bases between. Sample: blood, either unsorted or a sorted T cell fraction (not recorded which). This chain uses TRBV20-1 with TRBJ2-4, with D unresolved. The TCR sequence derives from a male donor with ankylosing spondylitis. Here the CDR3 DNA reads TGCAGTGCTAGAGATCGATCCGCTGGCAAAAACATTCAGTACTTC. Translation gives CSARDRSAGKNIQYF.